A selection of T cell receptor beta chains follows, all from one sample in a study of T cell changes during pregnancy in multiple sclerosis. Data came from immunoSEQ multiplex PCR; TCRdb stores just in-frame clones and leaves some out. Altogether about 64,000 clones are present, about 96% being singletons, with the ten largest covering approximately 2.5%. Sequenced material: CD8+ T cells from peripheral blood mononuclear cells, taken after pregnancy. Every receptor here comes from a female donor with multiple sclerosis, enrolled in a pregnancy study. Each CDR3 is given with its conserved first and last residue. A D gene is named only where the DNA matches it firmly. Clone size is given for some rows only: seen once, a few or many times, or a class if the clone is expanded.

d_call: TRBD1; v_call: TRBV28; clone_size: .; j_call: TRBJ1-4; cdr3_nt: TGTGCCAGCAGTTATCCCCCAGGGACAGGGAGTAATGAAAAACTGTTTTTT; cdr3_aa: CASSYPPGTGSNEKLFF
d_call: .; v_call: TRBV13; clone_size: .; j_call: TRBJ2-3; cdr3_nt: TGTGCCAGCAGCGCTCCGACTAGTGGCGCAGATACGCAGTATTTT; cdr3_aa: CASSAPTSGADTQYF
d_call: .; v_call: TRBV5-4; clone_size: .; j_call: TRBJ1-1; cdr3_nt: TGTGCCAGCAGCTTCGGTGGGAACACTGAAGCTTTCTTT; cdr3_aa: CASSFGGNTEAFF
d_call: TRBD2; v_call: TRBV19; clone_size: .; j_call: TRBJ2-7; cdr3_nt: TGTGCCAGTAGTCCCACTCGGGGGGCCTACGAGCAGTACTTC; cdr3_aa: CASSPTRGAYEQYF
d_call: .; v_call: TRBV30; clone_size: .; j_call: TRBJ1-4; cdr3_nt: TGTGCCTGGAGTGTAACGTTAGGGGGAGAAAAACTGTTTTTT; cdr3_aa: CAWSVTLGGEKLFF
d_call: .; v_call: TRBV2; clone_size: .; j_call: TRBJ2-7; cdr3_nt: TGTGCCAGCATGATGGGAACTGGGGGGTACGAGCAGTACTTC; cdr3_aa: CASMMGTGGYEQYF
d_call: .; v_call: TRBV9; clone_size: .; j_call: TRBJ2-7; cdr3_nt: TGTGCCAGCAGCGGAGACAGTTCCTACGAGCAGTACTTC; cdr3_aa: CASSGDSSYEQYF
d_call: TRBD1; v_call: TRBV5-4; clone_size: .; j_call: TRBJ2-5; cdr3_nt: TGTGCCAGCAGCTTGTCGACAGGGATGGGAGAGACCCAGTACTTC; cdr3_aa: CASSLSTGMGETQYF
d_call: TRBD2; v_call: TRBV13; clone_size: .; j_call: TRBJ2-5; cdr3_nt: TGTGCCAGCAGCCGACTAGCGGGAGCTTTGGAAGAGACCCAGTACTTC; cdr3_aa: CASSRLAGALEETQYF
d_call: .; v_call: TRBV7-2; clone_size: .; j_call: TRBJ1-4; cdr3_nt: TGTGCCAGCAGCTACAGCAGGGGTCGAGGCACGGAAAAACTGTTTTTT; cdr3_aa: CASSYSRGRGTEKLFF
d_call: .; v_call: TRBV25-1; clone_size: .; j_call: TRBJ2-5; cdr3_nt: TGTGCCAGCAGTGAAGGACAGATGGAGACCCAGTACTTC; cdr3_aa: CASSEGQMETQYF
d_call: .; v_call: TRBV27; clone_size: .; j_call: TRBJ2-3; cdr3_nt: TGTGCCAGCAGTTTACCTAGCACAGATACGCAGTATTTT; cdr3_aa: CASSLPSTDTQYF
d_call: TRBD2; v_call: TRBV2; clone_size: once; j_call: TRBJ2-7; cdr3_nt: TGTGCCAGCAGCGCCACTAGCGGCTCTTTCTACGAGCAGTACTTC; cdr3_aa: CASSATSGSFYEQYF
d_call: TRBD1; v_call: TRBV27; clone_size: .; j_call: TRBJ1-4; cdr3_nt: TGTGCCAGCAGTCCCCGACAGGGGACTAATGAAAAACTGTTTTTT; cdr3_aa: CASSPRQGTNEKLFF
d_call: .; v_call: TRBV15; clone_size: .; j_call: TRBJ2-5; cdr3_nt: TGTGCCACCAGCAGTCTCGGAGGGGGCGGGGAGACCCAGTACTTC; cdr3_aa: CATSSLGGGGETQYF
d_call: TRBD1; v_call: TRBV25-1; clone_size: .; j_call: TRBJ2-7; cdr3_nt: TGTGCCAGCAGTGGGATCACGACAGGGAACCCTTACGAGCAGTACTTC; cdr3_aa: CASSGITTGNPYEQYF
d_call: TRBD1; v_call: TRBV2; clone_size: few; j_call: TRBJ1-1; cdr3_nt: TGTGCCTTAGACAGGGGAACTGAAGCTTTCTTT; cdr3_aa: CALDRGTEAFF
d_call: TRBD1; v_call: TRBV27; clone_size: .; j_call: TRBJ1-5; cdr3_nt: TGTGCCAGCAGTTTGGGACAGGGGTCCGGGGAGCATTTT; cdr3_aa: CASSLGQGSGEHF
d_call: TRBD1; v_call: TRBV6-5; clone_size: .; j_call: TRBJ1-2; cdr3_nt: TGTGCCAGCAGGACCGAGGACAGGGGGCACGGCTACACCTTC; cdr3_aa: CASRTEDRGHGYTF
d_call: TRBD1; v_call: TRBV5-4; clone_size: .; j_call: TRBJ1-2; cdr3_nt: TGTGCCAGCAGGCAACAGGGGGCGAACTATGGCTACACCTTC; cdr3_aa: CASRQQGANYGYTF
d_call: .; v_call: TRBV5-1; clone_size: .; j_call: TRBJ2-7; cdr3_nt: TGCGCCAGCAGCTTGGGTCCCAAAAGCTACGAGCAGTACTTC; cdr3_aa: CASSLGPKSYEQYF
d_call: .; v_call: TRBV28; clone_size: .; j_call: TRBJ2-7; cdr3_nt: TGTGCCAGCAGTCCCAGACTAGTCCCTTACGAGCAGTACTTC; cdr3_aa: CASSPRLVPYEQYF
d_call: TRBD1; v_call: TRBV6-6; clone_size: .; j_call: TRBJ1-1; cdr3_nt: TGTGCCAGCAGTTCAAAGGGACAGGGGGCACCGGAAGCTTTCTTT; cdr3_aa: CASSSKGQGAPEAFF
d_call: TRBD1; v_call: TRBV2; clone_size: .; j_call: TRBJ1-2; cdr3_nt: TGTGCCAGCCCTGGGTTCGACAGGGGATCCTATGGCTACACCTTC; cdr3_aa: CASPGFDRGSYGYTF
d_call: .; v_call: TRBV19; clone_size: once; j_call: TRBJ1-1; cdr3_nt: TGTGCCAGTAGTCTTACAGGGAGAGGGAACACTGAAGCTTTCTTT; cdr3_aa: CASSLTGRGNTEAFF
d_call: .; v_call: TRBV6-5; clone_size: .; j_call: TRBJ2-3; cdr3_nt: TGTGCCAGCAGTTATAAAGGGGCCAGGCTCTCGGATACGCAGTATTTT; cdr3_aa: CASSYKGARLSDTQYF
d_call: TRBD2; v_call: TRBV9; clone_size: .; j_call: TRBJ2-1; cdr3_nt: TGTGCCAGCAGCGTAGAGTCTAGCGGAGATCGACATAATGAGCAGTTCTTC; cdr3_aa: CASSVESSGDRHNEQFF
d_call: .; v_call: TRBV4-3; clone_size: .; j_call: TRBJ1-2; cdr3_nt: TGCGCCAGCAGCCCAGGGTCGACAGGCTATGGCTACACCTTC; cdr3_aa: CASSPGSTGYGYTF
d_call: TRBD1; v_call: TRBV7-8; clone_size: once; j_call: TRBJ2-7; cdr3_nt: TGTGCCAGCAGCTCGTCCGGGGGACAGGGGTTATACGAGCAGTACTTC; cdr3_aa: CASSSSGGQGLYEQYF
d_call: TRBD1; v_call: TRBV5-4; clone_size: .; j_call: TRBJ2-7; cdr3_nt: TGTGCCAGCAGCTTCTGGGACAGGGGCAACGAGCAGTACTTC; cdr3_aa: CASSFWDRGNEQYF
d_call: .; v_call: TRBV29-1; clone_size: .; j_call: TRBJ2-1; cdr3_nt: TGCAGCGTTACGGGGGTCAATGAGCAGTTCTTC; cdr3_aa: CSVTGVNEQFF
d_call: TRBD1; v_call: TRBV4-3; clone_size: .; j_call: TRBJ2-3; cdr3_nt: TGCGCCAGCAGCCAAAGGACAGGTCTAAGCACAGATACGCAGTATTTT; cdr3_aa: CASSQRTGLSTDTQYF
d_call: .; v_call: TRBV15; clone_size: .; j_call: TRBJ2-1; cdr3_nt: TGTGCCACCAGCAGAGATGCGACACCCGATGAGCAGTTCTTC; cdr3_aa: CATSRDATPDEQFF
d_call: .; v_call: TRBV7-9; clone_size: .; j_call: TRBJ2-7; cdr3_nt: TGTGCCAGCAGTCCAAGCGAGCGGTACGAGCAGTACTTC; cdr3_aa: CASSPSERYEQYF
d_call: TRBD1; v_call: TRBV11-2; clone_size: .; j_call: TRBJ1-1; cdr3_nt: TGTGCCAGCAGCTCGGGACAGGGCGAGTGGAACACTGAAGCTTTCTTT; cdr3_aa: CASSSGQGEWNTEAFF
d_call: .; v_call: TRBV4-3; clone_size: .; j_call: TRBJ1-3; cdr3_nt: TGCGCCAGCAGCCAAGATAGGGGCGATACCATATATTTT; cdr3_aa: CASSQDRGDTIYF
d_call: TRBD2; v_call: TRBV28; clone_size: .; j_call: TRBJ2-1; cdr3_nt: TGTGCCAGCAGTTTACTAGCGGGCCACAATGAGCAGTTCTTC; cdr3_aa: CASSLLAGHNEQFF
d_call: TRBD2; v_call: TRBV9; clone_size: once; j_call: TRBJ2-7; cdr3_nt: TGTGCCAGCAGCGTAGGCCTAGCGGGAGTCGACGAGCAGTACTTC; cdr3_aa: CASSVGLAGVDEQYF
d_call: .; v_call: TRBV2; clone_size: .; j_call: TRBJ2-7; cdr3_nt: TGTGCCAGCAGTCCTCTTTACGAGCAGTACTTC; cdr3_aa: CASSPLYEQYF
d_call: .; v_call: TRBV4-1; clone_size: .; j_call: TRBJ2-7; cdr3_nt: TGCGCCAGCAGCCAAGCGGCCCTAGGCGGATACGAGCAGTACTTC; cdr3_aa: CASSQAALGGYEQYF
d_call: .; v_call: TRBV19; clone_size: .; j_call: TRBJ2-7; cdr3_nt: TGTGCCAGTAGTATCGGACTGCTCTACGAGCAGTACTTC; cdr3_aa: CASSIGLLYEQYF
d_call: .; v_call: TRBV5-1; clone_size: .; j_call: TRBJ2-7; cdr3_nt: TGCGCCAGCAGCCCCTACCAGGGTCCGAACTCCTACGAGCAGTACTTC; cdr3_aa: CASSPYQGPNSYEQYF
d_call: .; v_call: TRBV28; clone_size: .; j_call: TRBJ2-1; cdr3_nt: TGTGCCAGCAAACTCTCGGGTCAAGAGCAGTTCTTC; cdr3_aa: CASKLSGQEQFF
d_call: .; v_call: TRBV29-1; clone_size: .; j_call: TRBJ2-5; cdr3_nt: TGCAGCGTTGAAGATACCCTCCAGGAGACCCAGTACTTC; cdr3_aa: CSVEDTLQETQYF
d_call: TRBD1; v_call: TRBV28; clone_size: .; j_call: TRBJ2-1; cdr3_nt: TGTGCCGCTTCAACAGGGGCCCGCTCCTACAATGAGCAGTTCTTC; cdr3_aa: CAASTGARSYNEQFF
d_call: TRBD1; v_call: TRBV14; clone_size: .; j_call: TRBJ1-2; cdr3_nt: TGTGCCAGCAGCCAAGACTCCGGGACAGGGCCCTCTAACTATGGCTACACCTTC; cdr3_aa: CASSQDSGTGPSNYGYTF
d_call: .; v_call: TRBV9; clone_size: .; j_call: TRBJ2-3; cdr3_nt: TGTGCCAGCAGGCGGTCGGGAGCGGACACAGATACGCAGTATTTT; cdr3_aa: CASRRSGADTDTQYF
d_call: TRBD1; v_call: TRBV11-2; clone_size: .; j_call: TRBJ2-7; cdr3_nt: TGTGCCAGCAGCTTACGCCGACAGGGGTCTAGAGACTACGAGCAGTACTTC; cdr3_aa: CASSLRRQGSRDYEQYF
d_call: .; v_call: TRBV5-4; clone_size: .; j_call: TRBJ2-3; cdr3_nt: TGTGCCAGCAGCTTGGCCCCCTCCAGCGGGGACAACACAGATACGCAGTATTTT; cdr3_aa: CASSLAPSSGDNTDTQYF
d_call: .; v_call: TRBV5-1; clone_size: .; j_call: TRBJ1-1; cdr3_nt: TGCGCCAGCAGCCCCCTCGGTCGAGGAGATGAAGCTTTCTTT; cdr3_aa: CASSPLGRGDEAFF
d_call: .; v_call: TRBV11-2; clone_size: .; j_call: TRBJ1-2; cdr3_nt: TGTGCCGGAAAGGACATCTATGGCTACACCTTC; cdr3_aa: CAGKDIYGYTF
d_call: .; v_call: TRBV2; clone_size: .; j_call: TRBJ1-6; cdr3_nt: TGTGCCAGCGGGACGGACAGCTCCTATAATTCACCCCTCCACTTT; cdr3_aa: CASGTDSSYNSPLHF
d_call: .; v_call: TRBV28; clone_size: .; j_call: TRBJ1-5; cdr3_nt: TGTGCCAGTAACAGGGAGCACAATCAGCCCCAGCATTTT; cdr3_aa: CASNREHNQPQHF
d_call: .; v_call: TRBV4-1; clone_size: .; j_call: TRBJ2-1; cdr3_nt: TGCGCCAGCAGCCGACAAGATGAACGTGAGCAGTTCTTC; cdr3_aa: CASSRQDEREQFF
d_call: TRBD2; v_call: TRBV15; clone_size: .; j_call: TRBJ2-7; cdr3_nt: TGTGCCACCAGCGCGGGGGGTCTCGGCTCCTACGAGCAGTACTTC; cdr3_aa: CATSAGGLGSYEQYF
d_call: TRBD1; v_call: TRBV4-3; clone_size: .; j_call: TRBJ2-1; cdr3_nt: TGCGCCAGCAGCCAAATAGGGGGCGATGAGCAGTTCTTC; cdr3_aa: CASSQIGGDEQFF